Detailed here is one TCR beta chain. No antigen is known for it. Base quality data are lacking; no much larger clone is found one base away. The CDR3 spans 15 residues, from the cysteine through the phenylalanine. Of all the DNA, just the CDR3 is kept, 45 bases in frame from base 1. According to the germline V gene (reference sequence), CDR1 reads PRHDT and CDR2 reads FYEKMQ. Trimming costs V 1 base and J 0 bases, and their ends lie 8 bases apart. The sample originates from a study of control samples from healthy donors and cancer patients (dated by TCRdb to the early 2020s). To prepare the library, the immunoSEQ multiplex PCR assay was applied. The table comes from immuneACCESS by way of TCRdb, which keeps in-frame sequences with V and J called. Part of the clones is missing from these tables; in studies checked, under half for an unresolved V gene and the rest for unknown reasons. This sample comprises about 71,000 clones, around 92% of them detected only once. The ten top clones hold 19% of the sample.

The sequence joins TRBV13 to TRBJ2-3, with no confident D gene call. This TCR came from a man aged 60 to 75 with lung cancer. The sequenced sample was PBMCs. The DNA reads TGTGCCAGCAGCTTAGAGAGCCATAGCACAGATACGCAGTATTTT. It specifies CASSLESHSTDTQYF.